This is a list of T cell receptor beta chains from one sample in a study of T cell responses to AZD1222 COVID-19 vaccine. Only in-frame clones appear in the TCRdb table, and some are missing; sequencing was by immunoSEQ multiplex PCR. The sample contains more than 95,000 clones, roughly nine tenths of which appear only once. The sample here was peripheral blood, taken on day 0 of AZD1222 vaccination. The receptors stem from an adult in good health. Both conserved end residues are part of each CDR3. The D gene is left open where the match is weak. The size entry is marked missing in some rows and otherwise reads once, few, many or a size class.

abundance	v_gene	j_gene	d_gene	CDR3nt	CDR3aa
.	TRBV28	TRBJ2-7	TRBD1	TGTGCCAGCAGTTTAAGGCGGGACAGGCCACCCTACGAGCAGTACTTC	CASSLRRDRPPYEQYF
once	TRBV18	TRBJ1-2	TRBD1	TGTGCCAGCTCAAACTCGGGACAGGGTGCTGGCTACACCTTC	CASSNSGQGAGYTF
.	TRBV23-1	TRBJ1-6	.	TGCGCCAGCAGTCATGGGGTACACAGGTTCTTTAATTCACCCCTCCACTTT	CASSHGVHRFFNSPLHF
.	TRBV18	TRBJ2-4	.	TGTGCCAGCTCACCGAACGGACAGAAAAACATTCAGTACTTC	CASSPNGQKNIQYF
.	TRBV27	TRBJ2-7	.	TGTGCCACCAGAAGGGTCTATGGTCTCTACGAGCAGTACTTC	CATRRVYGLYEQYF
.	TRBV30	TRBJ2-2	.	TGTGCCTGGAGTGTACCTTGGGGAAACGTTAGGGAGCTGTTTTTT	CAWSVPWGNVRELFF
.	TRBV18	TRBJ1-6	.	TGTGCCAGCTCACCACCACACCCTCAAGTTCTGGGATCACCCCTCCACTTT	CASSPPHPQVLGSPLHF
once	TRBV7-2	TRBJ1-1	.	TGTGCCAGCAGCCCGACGGGTAACACTGAAGCTTTCTTT	CASSPTGNTEAFF
once	TRBV5-5	TRBJ1-6	.	TGTGCCAGCACCCCGGCGGTAAGGTATAATTCACCCCTCCACTTT	CASTPAVRYNSPLHF
.	TRBV5-6	TRBJ2-3	.	TGTGCCAGCAGCCTTACAGTTAGCACAGATACGCAGTATTTT	CASSLTVSTDTQYF
.	TRBV24-1	TRBJ2-5	.	TGTGCCACCAGTGATTCGACAGACAGGGAGGCCGAGACCCAGTACTTC	CATSDSTDREAETQYF
.	TRBV28	TRBJ2-1	.	TGTGCCAGCACTGGGGGATACAATGAGCAGTTCTTC	CASTGGYNEQFF
.	TRBV5-8	TRBJ1-6	.	TGTGCCAGCAGCTTTGAGAAGGACTCACCCCTCCACTTT	CASSFEKDSPLHF
once	TRBV2	TRBJ1-5	.	TGTGCCAGCAGTTATTCGGGCACAAGCAATCAGCCCCAGCATTTT	CASSYSGTSNQPQHF
.	TRBV28	TRBJ2-7	TRBD2	TGTGCCAGCAGTTTACCGGGACTAGCGGGACGGAACTCCTACGAGCAGTACTTC	CASSLPGLAGRNSYEQYF
.	TRBV2	TRBJ2-7	TRBD1	TGTGCCAGCAGTCGAACCGGGACAGGGGACTACGAGCAGTACTTC	CASSRTGTGDYEQYF
once	TRBV27	TRBJ1-5	.	TGTGCCAGCAGAGTGCAGGGGAATCAGCCCCAGCATTTT	CASRVQGNQPQHF
.	TRBV7-3	TRBJ2-1	.	TGTGCCAGCAGCTTATTGGGAAACAATGAGCAGTTCTTC	CASSLLGNNEQFF
.	TRBV29-1	TRBJ2-6	.	TGCAGCGTTGAAAACGGTTCTGGGGCCAACGTCCTGACTTTC	CSVENGSGANVLTF
.	TRBV6-5	TRBJ1-1	TRBD1	TGTGCCAGCAGTTGGGACAGGGGGCAGAACACTGAAGCTTTCTTT	CASSWDRGQNTEAFF